The 26 T cell receptor beta chains below were found in one sample sequenced in a study of CD8 T cells in Susac syndrome. RNA in amounts of roughly 0.5 to 1 ug was reverse transcribed with random hexamers. TCRdb re-called the immunoSEQ multiplex PCR reads through MiXCR, storing one row per CDR3 protein. The table has roughly 150,000 distinct CDR3 sequences, more than 90% seen once. Sequenced input: CD4+ T cells from PBMCs. The receptors originated from a human donor with Susac syndrome.

The chain couples TRBV7-2 to TRBJ2-5; 10 nucleotides match TRBD2. The CDR3 has 15 residues. V was clipped by 4 bases and J by 5 bases; unmatched bases: 7. Germline CDR1 and CDR2: SGHTA and FQGNSA. The CDR3 loop is CASSSAGGPGETQYF. For the CDR3, the DNA is TGTGCCAGCAGCTCAGCGGGAGGGCCGGGCGAGACCCAGTACTTC. Based on the CDR3 plus reference TRBV7-2 and TRBJ2-5, the full variable domain is GAGVSQSPSNKVTEKGKDVELRCDPISGHTALYWYRQSLGQGLEFLIYFQGNSAPDKSGLPSDRFSAERTGGSVSTLTIQRTQQEDSAVYLCASSSAGGPGETQYFGPGTRLLVL.

This sequence joins TRBV12-3 or TRBV12-4 and TRBJ2-5; D is ambiguous. Trimming removed 5 bases at V and 5 bases at J, with 9 bases between. The CDR3 runs to 12 residues. CDR3 nucleotides: TGTGCCAGCAGTCCAGAAGTCGAGACCCAGTACTTC. Residues: CASSPEVETQYF.

The V call is TRBV15, the J call TRBJ2-7; D is unclear. The CDR3 loop spans 14 amino acids. CDR1 LNHNV and CDR2 YYDKDF come from the germline V gene (reference sequence). Trimming pared 1 base from V and 3 bases from J, leaving 10 bases between. CDR3 sequence: CATSRGTADYEQYF. The CDR3 bases are TGTGCCACCAGCAGAGGGACCGCAGACTACGAGCAGTACTTC.

The rearrangement links TRBV5-5 to TRBJ2-7; 7 bases are shared with TRBD1. The CDR3 covers 14 residues. CDR1 is SGHKS and CDR2 is YYEKEE in the germline V gene (reference sequence). V shed 5 bases, J shed 2 bases, and the junction held 7 bases outside the gene matches. The CDR3 sequence: CASRSGTEAYEQYF. For the CDR3, the DNA is TGTGCCAGCAGATCCGGGACAGAAGCCTACGAGCAGTACTTC.

The rearrangement uses TRBV29-1 and TRBJ1-2, with D possibly matching TRBD1 (6 bases). Trimming left V 6 bases short and J 4 bases short, with 15 bases between. This CDR3 is built from 13 residues. Germline assignment: CDR1 SQVTM and CDR2 ANQGSEA. CDR3 loop: CSVEGEGGYGYTF. For the CDR3, the DNA is TGCAGCGTCGAGGGTGAGGGGGGCTATGGCTACACCTTC.

The chain uses TRBV7-9 and TRBJ2-7; D is possibly TRBD2 (6 bases). CDR1 and CDR2 from the germline V gene are SEHNR and FQNEAQ (reference sequence). Trimming took 5 bases from V and 2 from J, leaving 13 bases between them. The length of the CDR3 is 14 residues. The CDR3 sequence is CASSLRTKAYEQYF. CDR3 DNA sequence: TGTGCCAGCAGCCTACGGACTAAGGCCTACGAGCAGTACTTC.

This chain connects TRBV5-1 to TRBJ1-2, with 7 nucleotides matching TRBD1. Trimming took 5 bases from V and 2 from J; bases not matched to a gene: 6. Germline CDR1 and CDR2: SGHRS and YFSETQ. There are 14 residues in the CDR3. The CDR3 nucleotides read TGCGCCAGCAGTCCGGGACAGATGAACTATGGCTACACCTTC. Amino acid sequence: CASSPGQMNYGYTF.

The chain uses TRBV21-1 and TRBJ1-2. TRBV21-1 corresponds to a pseudogene. This CDR3 is 10 amino acids long. The CDR3 region has the DNA TGTGCCCCCGTTAGCTATGGCTACACCTTC. Translation gives CAPVSYGYTF.

The gene calls are TRBV29-1 and TRBJ2-5, with 8 bases matching TRBD1. V lost 5 bases, J lost 4 bases, and 9 bases stayed unmatched. CDR1 and CDR2 (germline): SQVTM, ANQGSEA. The CDR3 covers 14 residues. As DNA, the CDR3 is TGCAGCGTTTCCCGGACAGGGTCGCCAGAGACCCAGTACTTC. Residues: CSVSRTGSPETQYF.

V gene TRBV5-1 combines with J gene TRBJ2-7; 7 bases fit TRBD2. V lost 4 bases, J lost 0 bases, and 4 bases stayed unmatched. Germline V gene sequence: CDR1 SGHRS, CDR2 YFSETQ. This CDR3 is built from 14 residues. The CDR3 reads CASSPGLNSYEQYF. The CDR3 DNA reads TGCGCCAGCAGCCCGGGACTAAACTCCTACGAGCAGTACTTC.

This chain links TRBV12-3 or TRBV12-4 with TRBJ2-3; no clear D gene. The CDR3 runs to 14 residues. Trimming removed 7 bases from V and 0 bases from J, with 11 bases in between. The CDR3 loop reads CASTDSTSTDTQYF. CDR3 in DNA: TGTGCCAGCACTGACTCGACCAGCACAGATACGCAGTATTTT.

DNA of the CDR3: TGCAGTGCTTCAGGGTCAGGCTATCAGCCCCAGCATTTT. Translating it yields CSASGSGYQPQHF. The V and J genes are TRBV20-1 and TRBJ1-5, with a weak D call TRBD1 (5 bases). The V gene lost 5 bases and the J gene lost 5 bases, with 13 bases spanning the gap. The V gene's germline CDR1 is DFQATT and CDR2 SNEGSKA (reference sequence). The CDR3 contains 13 residues.

There are a few counts of this clonotype. The chain recombines TRBV6-5 with TRBJ2-3, with a weak D call TRBD2 (6 bases). V shed 4 bases and J shed 1 base, with 12 bases lying between them. CDR3 length equals 15 residues. Germline V gives CDR1 MNHEY, CDR2 SVGAGI. The CDR3: CASSLVPGGTDTQYF. The CDR3 DNA sequence: TGTGCCAGCAGTTTGGTCCCGGGGGGCACAGATACGCAGTATTTT.

The rearrangement uses TRBV11-2 and TRBJ2-1, with D perhaps being TRBD1 or TRBD2 (6 bases each). V lost 0 bases and J 5 bases, leaving 11 bases between the germline ends. This CDR3 comprises 15 residues. In germline, CDR1 is SGHAT, CDR2 FQNNGV. In DNA, the CDR3 is TGTGCCAGCAGCTTAGAGGGGGGCCTCCACAATGAGCAGTTCTTC. Its translation is CASSLEGGLHNEQFF. The full variable domain, its missing parts supplied by reference TRBV11-2 and TRBJ2-1, is EAGVAQSPRYKIIEKRQSVAFWCNPISGHATLYWYQQILGQGPKLLIQFQNNGVVDDSQLPKDRFSAERLKGVDSTLKIQPAKLEDSAVYLCASSLEGGLHNEQFFGPGTRLTVL.

This clonotype was seen once. The rearrangement joins TRBV7-2 to TRBJ2-7; D remains ambiguous. Germline values: CDR1 SGHTA, CDR2 FQGNSA. The CDR3 spans 13 residues. Trimming took 10 bases from V and 2 from J, leaving 15 bases between them. The CDR3 DNA is TGTGCCACCCACCGTGACATTACCTACGAGCAGTACTTC. Protein sequence: CATHRDITYEQYF.

V usage is TRBV28 and J usage is TRBJ2-5; D may match TRBD1 or TRBD2 (5 bases each). The CDR3 spans 15 residues. Germline CDR1 reads MDHEN; CDR2 reads SYDVKM. The V and J ends lost 7 bases and 2 bases respectively, with 17 bases between them. The CDR3 sequence: CASTRGPPKQETQYF. The CDR3 bases are TGTGCCAGCACCCGGGGCCCCCCGAAACAAGAGACCCAGTACTTC.

The chain is built from TRBV6-5 and TRBJ2-7, with D unresolved. Germline V CDR1 and CDR2: MNHEY, SVGAGI. V dropped 2 bases and J dropped 7 bases, with 15 bases sitting between them. The CDR3 is 14 amino acids. The CDR3 DNA reads as TGTGCCAGCAGTTACAGGAGAGTCGCGTGGGAGCAGTACTTC. This translates into CASSYRRVAWEQYF.

This sequence joins TRBV2 and TRBJ2-1; 11 positions agree with TRBD2. V lost 10 bases and J lost 9; bases outside the gene matches: 8. The CDR3 is 13 amino acids. From germline, CDR1 is SNHLY and CDR2 FYNNEI. The DNA of the CDR3 is TGTGCCACCCATAGCGGGGGGGCATCTGAGCAGTTCTTC. Its translation: CATHSGGASEQFF.

This chain's CDR3 is CASSVGGTGAYEQYF. The DNA for the CDR3 is TGTGCCAGCAGCGTAGGCGGGACAGGGGCCTACGAGCAGTACTTC. The chain links TRBV9 to TRBJ2-7, with TRBD1 matching over 10 bases. V gave up 0 bases and J gave up 2 bases; unmatched junction bases: 2. Germline V gene lookup returns CDR1 SGDLS and CDR2 YYNGEE. The CDR3 length is 15 residues.

This chain uses TRBV27 with TRBJ1-5; D not resolved. Germline V gene sequence: CDR1 MNHEY, CDR2 SMNVEV (reference sequence). This CDR3 comprises 13 residues. V was shortened by 5 bases and J by 9 bases, with 14 bases between the two germline ends. The chain's CDR3 is CASSPPGPPPQHF. The CDR3 nucleotides are TGTGCCAGCAGTCCCCCGGGCCCTCCGCCCCAGCATTTT.

The J gene is TRBJ2-7, the V gene TRBV28, with TRBD1 identical over 9 bases. The CDR3 length is 14 residues. Germline CDR1 reads MDHEN; CDR2 reads SYDVKM. The V and J ends lost 2 bases and 4 bases, in that order; junction bases with no gene match: 3. The CDR3 DNA follows: TGTGCCAGCAGTTTACCGGGACAGGGTTACGAGCAGTACTTC. Protein sequence: CASSLPGQGYEQYF.

CDR3 region: CASSQDPGTNEKLFF. CDR3 coding DNA: TGTGCCAGCAGCCAAGATCCGGGAACTAATGAAAAACTGTTTTTT. V gene TRBV3-1 combines with J gene TRBJ1-4; D is uncertain. V lost 0 bases, J lost 1 base, and 6 bases lay in between. The V gene's germline CDR1 is LGHDT and CDR2 YNNKEL (reference sequence). The CDR3 extends over 15 amino acids.

This sequence joins TRBV6-6 and TRBJ2-1, with D maybe TRBD1 (6 bases). Trimming pared 7 bases from V and 9 bases from J, leaving 22 bases between. Germline V gene lookup returns CDR1 MNHNY and CDR2 SVGAGI (reference sequence). CDR3 length: 15 amino acids. CDR3 in amino acids: CASNFGRLEGGEQFF. In DNA, the CDR3 is TGTGCCAGCAACTTTGGTAGGCTGGAAGGGGGTGAGCAGTTCTTC.

This rearrangement joins TRBV27 to TRBJ1-1; D is possibly TRBD1 (6 bases). V was pared by 5 bases and J by 4 bases, with 14 bases between. This CDR3 is built from 14 residues. Germline V gene lookup returns CDR1 MNHEY and CDR2 SMNVEV (reference sequence). CDR3 protein: CASSEQGLGTEAFF. The CDR3, as DNA: TGTGCCAGCAGTGAACAGGGACTCGGCACTGAAGCTTTCTTT.

This chain connects TRBV12-3 or TRBV12-4 to TRBJ2-7; D is perhaps TRBD1 (6 bases). There are 14 residues in the CDR3. V gave up 6 bases and J gave up 0 bases, with 12 bases separating them. The CDR3, as DNA: TGTGCCAGCAGACAGGGAGCCAGCTCCTACGAGCAGTACTTC. This encodes CASRQGASSYEQYF.

The chain employs TRBV9 and TRBJ2-1, with TRBD2 identical over 9 bases. V shed 0 bases, J shed 4 bases, and the junction held 2 bases outside the gene matches. Germline-derived CDR1 and CDR2 are SGDLS and YYNGEE. This CDR3 is 15 amino acids long. CDR3 nucleotide sequence: TGTGCCAGCAGCGTAGGAGCGGGAGGATACAATGAGCAGTTCTTC. Translation gives CASSVGAGGYNEQFF.